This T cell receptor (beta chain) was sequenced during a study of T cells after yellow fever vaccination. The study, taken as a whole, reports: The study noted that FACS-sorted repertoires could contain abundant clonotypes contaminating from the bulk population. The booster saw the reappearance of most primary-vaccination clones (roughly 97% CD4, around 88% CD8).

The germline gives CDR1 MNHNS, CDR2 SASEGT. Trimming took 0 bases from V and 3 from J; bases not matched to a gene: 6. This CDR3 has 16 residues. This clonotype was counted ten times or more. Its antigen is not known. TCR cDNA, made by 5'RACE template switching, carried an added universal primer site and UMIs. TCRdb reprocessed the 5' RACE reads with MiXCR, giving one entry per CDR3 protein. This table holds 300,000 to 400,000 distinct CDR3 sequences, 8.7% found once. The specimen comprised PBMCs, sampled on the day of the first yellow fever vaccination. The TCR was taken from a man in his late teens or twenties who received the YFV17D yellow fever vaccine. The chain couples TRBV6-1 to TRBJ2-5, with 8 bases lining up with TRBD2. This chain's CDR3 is CASSEAIGSGEETQYF. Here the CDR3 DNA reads TGTGCCAGCAGTGAAGCGATCGGTAGCGGGGAAGAGACCCAGTACTTC.